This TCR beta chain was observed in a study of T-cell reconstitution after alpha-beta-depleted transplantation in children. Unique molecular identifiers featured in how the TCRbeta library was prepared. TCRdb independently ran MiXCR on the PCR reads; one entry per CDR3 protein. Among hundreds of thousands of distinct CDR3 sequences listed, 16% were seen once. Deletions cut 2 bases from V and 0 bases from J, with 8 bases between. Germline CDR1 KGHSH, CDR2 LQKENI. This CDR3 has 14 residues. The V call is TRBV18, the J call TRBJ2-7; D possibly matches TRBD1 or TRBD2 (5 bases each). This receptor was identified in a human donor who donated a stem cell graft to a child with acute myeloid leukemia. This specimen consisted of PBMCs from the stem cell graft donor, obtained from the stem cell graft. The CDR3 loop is CASSPEGSSYEQYV. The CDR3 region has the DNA TGTGCCAGCTCACCAGAGGGGAGCTCCTACGAGCAGTACGTC.